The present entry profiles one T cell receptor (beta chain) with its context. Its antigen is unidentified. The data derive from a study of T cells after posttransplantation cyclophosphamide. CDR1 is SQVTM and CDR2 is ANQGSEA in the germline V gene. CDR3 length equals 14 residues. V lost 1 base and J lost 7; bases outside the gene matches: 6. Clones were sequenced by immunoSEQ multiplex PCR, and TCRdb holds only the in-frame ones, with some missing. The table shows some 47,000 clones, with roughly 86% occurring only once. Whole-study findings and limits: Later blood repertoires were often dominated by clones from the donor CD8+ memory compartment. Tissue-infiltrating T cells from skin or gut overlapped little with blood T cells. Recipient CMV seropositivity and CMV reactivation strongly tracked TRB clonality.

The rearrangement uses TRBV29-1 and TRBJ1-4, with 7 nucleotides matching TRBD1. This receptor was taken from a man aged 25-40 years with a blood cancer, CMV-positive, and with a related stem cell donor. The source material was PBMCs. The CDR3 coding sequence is TGCAGCGTTGAAGGGGCTCGGGACAGTGAAAAACTGTTTTTT. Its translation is CSVEGARDSEKLFF.